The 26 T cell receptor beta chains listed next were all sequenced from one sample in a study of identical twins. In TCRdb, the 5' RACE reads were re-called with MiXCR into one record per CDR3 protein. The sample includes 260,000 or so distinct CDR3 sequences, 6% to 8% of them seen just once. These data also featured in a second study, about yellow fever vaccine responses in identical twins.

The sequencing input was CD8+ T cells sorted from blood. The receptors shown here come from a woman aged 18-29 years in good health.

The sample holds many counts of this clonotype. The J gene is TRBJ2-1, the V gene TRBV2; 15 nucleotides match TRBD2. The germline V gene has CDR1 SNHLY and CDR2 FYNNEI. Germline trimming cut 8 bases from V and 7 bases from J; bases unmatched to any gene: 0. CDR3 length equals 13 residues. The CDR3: CASGTSGGNEQFF. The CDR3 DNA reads TGTGCCAGCGGGACTAGCGGGGGGAATGAGCAGTTCTTC. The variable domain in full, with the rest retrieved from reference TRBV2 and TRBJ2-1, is EPEVTQTPSHQVTQMGQEVILRCVPISNHLYFYWYRQILGQKVEFLVSFYNNEISEKSEIFDDQFSVERPDGSNFTLKIRSTKLEDSAMYFCASGTSGGNEQFFGPGTRLTVL.

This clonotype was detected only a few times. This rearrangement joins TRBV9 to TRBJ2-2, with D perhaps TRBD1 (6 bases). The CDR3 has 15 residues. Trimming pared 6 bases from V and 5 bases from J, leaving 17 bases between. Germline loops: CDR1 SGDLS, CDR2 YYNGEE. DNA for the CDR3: TGTGCCAGCAAACCTACAGGGTGGGGGACCGGGGAGCTGTTTTTT. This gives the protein CASKPTGWGTGELFF.

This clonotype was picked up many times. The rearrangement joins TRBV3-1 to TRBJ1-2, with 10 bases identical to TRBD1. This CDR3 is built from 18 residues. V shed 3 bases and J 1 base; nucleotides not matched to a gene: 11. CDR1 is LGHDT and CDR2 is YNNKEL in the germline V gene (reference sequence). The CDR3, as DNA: TGTGCCAGCAGCCAGCGGGACAGGGGATCGCTCCGTAACTATGGCTACACCTTC. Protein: CASSQRDRGSLRNYGYTF.

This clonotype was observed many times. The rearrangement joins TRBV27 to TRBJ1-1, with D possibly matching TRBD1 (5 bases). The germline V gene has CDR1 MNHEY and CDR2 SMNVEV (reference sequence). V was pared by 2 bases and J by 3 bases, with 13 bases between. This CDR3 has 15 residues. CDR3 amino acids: CASSLGARVYTEAFF. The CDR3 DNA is TGTGCCAGCAGTTTAGGGGCCAGGGTCTACACTGAAGCTTTCTTT.

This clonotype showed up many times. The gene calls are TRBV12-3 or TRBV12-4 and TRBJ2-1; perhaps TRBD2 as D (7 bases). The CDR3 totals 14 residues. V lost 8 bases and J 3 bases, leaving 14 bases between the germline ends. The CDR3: CASVGASGYNEQFF. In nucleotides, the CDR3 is TGTGCCAGCGTGGGGGCTAGCGGCTACAATGAGCAGTTCTTC.

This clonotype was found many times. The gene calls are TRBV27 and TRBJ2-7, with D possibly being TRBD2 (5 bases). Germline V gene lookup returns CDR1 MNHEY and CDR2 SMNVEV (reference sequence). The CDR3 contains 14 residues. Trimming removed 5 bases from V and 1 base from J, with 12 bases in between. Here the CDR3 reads CASSPLRGSYEQYF. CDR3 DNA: TGTGCCAGCAGTCCGCTGAGAGGGTCCTACGAGCAGTACTTC.

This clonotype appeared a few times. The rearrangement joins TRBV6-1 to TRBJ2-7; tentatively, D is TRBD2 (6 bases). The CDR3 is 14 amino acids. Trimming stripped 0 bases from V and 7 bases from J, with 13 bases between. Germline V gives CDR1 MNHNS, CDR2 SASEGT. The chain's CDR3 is CASSEARGRFEQYV. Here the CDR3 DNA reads TGTGCCAGCAGTGAAGCACGGGGGAGGTTTGAGCAGTACGTC.

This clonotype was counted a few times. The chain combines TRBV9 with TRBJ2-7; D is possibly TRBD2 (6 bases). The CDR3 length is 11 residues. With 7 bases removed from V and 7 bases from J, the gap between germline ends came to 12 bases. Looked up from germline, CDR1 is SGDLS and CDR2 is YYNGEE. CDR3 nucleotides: TGTGCCAGCGGAGGGAGTGGGGAGCAGTACTTC. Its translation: CASGGSGEQYF.

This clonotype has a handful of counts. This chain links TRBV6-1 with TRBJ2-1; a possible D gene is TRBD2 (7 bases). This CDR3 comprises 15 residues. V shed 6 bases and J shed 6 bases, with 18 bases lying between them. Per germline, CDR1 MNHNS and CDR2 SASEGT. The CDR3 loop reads CASSHGGGWSNEQFF. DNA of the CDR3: TGTGCCAGCAGCCACGGCGGGGGCTGGTCCAATGAGCAGTTCTTC.

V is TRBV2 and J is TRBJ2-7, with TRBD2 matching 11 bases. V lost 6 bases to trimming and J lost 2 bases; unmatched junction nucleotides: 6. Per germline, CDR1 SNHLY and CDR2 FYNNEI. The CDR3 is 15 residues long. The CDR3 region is CASSPGLADAYEQYV. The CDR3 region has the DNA TGTGCCAGCAGCCCGGGACTAGCGGACGCCTACGAGCAGTACGTC.

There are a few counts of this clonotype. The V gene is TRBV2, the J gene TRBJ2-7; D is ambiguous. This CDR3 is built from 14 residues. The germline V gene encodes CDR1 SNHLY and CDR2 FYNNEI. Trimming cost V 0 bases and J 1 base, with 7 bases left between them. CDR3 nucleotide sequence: TGTGCCAGCAGTGAAGCACGACTTTCCTACGAGCAGTACTTC. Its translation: CASSEARLSYEQYF.

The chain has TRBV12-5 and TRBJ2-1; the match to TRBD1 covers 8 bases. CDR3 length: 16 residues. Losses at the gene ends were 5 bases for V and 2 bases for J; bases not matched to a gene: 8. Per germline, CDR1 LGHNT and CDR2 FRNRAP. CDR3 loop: CASGPEGQATYNEQFF. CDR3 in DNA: TGTGCTAGTGGTCCCGAGGGACAGGCCACCTACAATGAGCAGTTCTTC. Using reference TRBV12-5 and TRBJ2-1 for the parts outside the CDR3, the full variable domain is DARVTQTPRHKVTEMGQEVTMRCQPILGHNTVFWYRQTMMQGLELLAYFRNRAPLDDSGMPKDRFSAEMPDATLATLKIQPSEPRDSAVYFCASGPEGQATYNEQFFGPGTRLTVL.

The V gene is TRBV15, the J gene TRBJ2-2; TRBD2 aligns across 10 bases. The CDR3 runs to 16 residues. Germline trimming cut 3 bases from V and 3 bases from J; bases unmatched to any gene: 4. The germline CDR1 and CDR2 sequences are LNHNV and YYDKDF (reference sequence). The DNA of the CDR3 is TGTGCCACCAGCAGGGGGACTAGCGAATACACCGGGGAGCTGTTTTTT. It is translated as CATSRGTSEYTGELFF.

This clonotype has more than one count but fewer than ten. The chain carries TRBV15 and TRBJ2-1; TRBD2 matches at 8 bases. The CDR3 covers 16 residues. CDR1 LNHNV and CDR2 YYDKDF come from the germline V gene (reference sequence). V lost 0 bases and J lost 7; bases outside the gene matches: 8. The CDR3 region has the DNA TGTGCCACCAGCAGAGAGGGGGCGGGGGGTTGGAATGAGCAGTTCTTC. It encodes CATSREGAGGWNEQFF. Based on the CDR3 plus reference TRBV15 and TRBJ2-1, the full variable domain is DAMVIQNPRYQVTQFGKPVTLSCSQTLNHNVMYWYQQKSSQAPKLLFHYYDKDFNNEADTPDNFQSRRPNTSFCFLDIRSPGLGDTAMYLCATSREGAGGWNEQFFGPGTRLTVL.

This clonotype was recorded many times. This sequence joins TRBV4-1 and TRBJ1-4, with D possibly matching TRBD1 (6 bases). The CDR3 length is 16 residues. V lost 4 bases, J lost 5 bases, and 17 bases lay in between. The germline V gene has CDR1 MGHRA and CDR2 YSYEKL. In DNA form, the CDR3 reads TGCGCCAGCAGCCCAGAGCACAGGGAGAGAAATGAAAAACTGTTTTTT. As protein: CASSPEHRERNEKLFF.

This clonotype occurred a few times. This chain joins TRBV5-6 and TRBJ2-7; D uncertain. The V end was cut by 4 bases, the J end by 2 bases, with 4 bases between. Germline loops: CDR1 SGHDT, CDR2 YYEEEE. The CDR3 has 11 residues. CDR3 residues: CASSHTYEQYF. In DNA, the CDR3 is TGTGCCAGCAGCCACACCTACGAGCAGTACTTC. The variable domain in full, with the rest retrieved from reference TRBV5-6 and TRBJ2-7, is DAGVTQSPTHLIKTRGQQVTLRCSPKSGHDTVSWYQQALGQGPQFIFQYYEEEERQRGNFPDRFSGHQFPNYSSELNVNALLLGDSALYLCASSHTYEQYFGPGTRLTVT.

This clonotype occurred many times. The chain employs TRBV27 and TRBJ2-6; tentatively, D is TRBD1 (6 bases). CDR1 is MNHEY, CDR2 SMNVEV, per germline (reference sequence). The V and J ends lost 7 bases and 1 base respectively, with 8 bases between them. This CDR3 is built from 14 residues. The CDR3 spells CASNRESGANVLTF. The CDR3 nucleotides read TGTGCCAGCAACAGGGAATCTGGGGCCAACGTCCTGACTTTC.

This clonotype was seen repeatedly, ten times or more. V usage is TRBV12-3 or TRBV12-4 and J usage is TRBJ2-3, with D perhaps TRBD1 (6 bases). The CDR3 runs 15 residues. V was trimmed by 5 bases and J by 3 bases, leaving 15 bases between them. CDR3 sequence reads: CASSLGGFSTDTQYF. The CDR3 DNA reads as TGTGCCAGCAGTCTAGGGGGATTCTCAACAGATACGCAGTATTTT.

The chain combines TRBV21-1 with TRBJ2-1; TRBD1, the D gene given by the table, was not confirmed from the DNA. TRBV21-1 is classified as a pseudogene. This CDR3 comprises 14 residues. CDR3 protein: CASSKRSGGAEQFF. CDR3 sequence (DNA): TGTGCCAGCAGCAAAAGGTCAGGGGGCGCTGAGCAGTTCTTC.

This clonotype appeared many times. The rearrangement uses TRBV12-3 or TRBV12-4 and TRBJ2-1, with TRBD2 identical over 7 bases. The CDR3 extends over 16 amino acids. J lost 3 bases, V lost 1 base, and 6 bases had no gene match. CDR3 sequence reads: CASSLGGGTIYNEQFF. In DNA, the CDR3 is TGTGCCAGCAGTTTAGGAGGCGGGACTATCTACAATGAGCAGTTCTTC.

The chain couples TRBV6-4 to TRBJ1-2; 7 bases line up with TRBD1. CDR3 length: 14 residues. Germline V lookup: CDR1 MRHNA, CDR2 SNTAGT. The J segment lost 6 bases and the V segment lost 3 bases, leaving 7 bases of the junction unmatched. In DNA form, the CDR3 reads TGTGCCAGCAGTGAACAACAGGGGTCAGATGGCTACACCTTC. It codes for CASSEQQGSDGYTF.

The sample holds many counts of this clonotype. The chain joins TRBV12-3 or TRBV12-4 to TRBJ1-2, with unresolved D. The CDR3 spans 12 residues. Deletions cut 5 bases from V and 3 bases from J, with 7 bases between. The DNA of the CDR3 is TGTGCCAGCAGTACCGGGTACTATGGCTACACCTTC. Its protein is CASSTGYYGYTF.

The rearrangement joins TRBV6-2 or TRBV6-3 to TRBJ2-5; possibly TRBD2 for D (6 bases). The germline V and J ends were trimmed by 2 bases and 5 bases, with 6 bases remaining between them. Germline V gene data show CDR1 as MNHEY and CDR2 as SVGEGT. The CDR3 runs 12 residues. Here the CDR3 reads CASSYAGETQYF. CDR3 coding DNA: TGTGCCAGCAGTTACGCGGGGGAGACCCAGTACTTC.

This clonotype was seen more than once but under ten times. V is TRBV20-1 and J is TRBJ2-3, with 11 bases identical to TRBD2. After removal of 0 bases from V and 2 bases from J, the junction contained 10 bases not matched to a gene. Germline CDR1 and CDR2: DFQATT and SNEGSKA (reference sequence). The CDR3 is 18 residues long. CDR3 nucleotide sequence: TGCAGTGCTAGAGATCGATCGGCTAGCGGGGGGATCACAGATACGCAGTATTTT. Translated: CSARDRSASGGITDTQYF.

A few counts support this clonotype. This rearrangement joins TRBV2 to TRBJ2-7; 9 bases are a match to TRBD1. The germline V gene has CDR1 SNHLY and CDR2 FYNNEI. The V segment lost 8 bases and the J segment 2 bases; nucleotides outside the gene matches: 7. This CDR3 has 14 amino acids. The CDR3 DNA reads TGTGCCAGCGCTCCGGGACAGGGAACCTACGAGCAGTACTTC. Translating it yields CASAPGQGTYEQYF.

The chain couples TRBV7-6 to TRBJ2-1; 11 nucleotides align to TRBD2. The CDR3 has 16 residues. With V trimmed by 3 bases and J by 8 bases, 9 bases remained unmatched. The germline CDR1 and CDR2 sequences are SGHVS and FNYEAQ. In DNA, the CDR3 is TGTGCCAGCAGCTTGGAAGCTAGCGGGAGGTCGTATGAGCAGTTCTTC. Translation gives CASSLEASGRSYEQFF.